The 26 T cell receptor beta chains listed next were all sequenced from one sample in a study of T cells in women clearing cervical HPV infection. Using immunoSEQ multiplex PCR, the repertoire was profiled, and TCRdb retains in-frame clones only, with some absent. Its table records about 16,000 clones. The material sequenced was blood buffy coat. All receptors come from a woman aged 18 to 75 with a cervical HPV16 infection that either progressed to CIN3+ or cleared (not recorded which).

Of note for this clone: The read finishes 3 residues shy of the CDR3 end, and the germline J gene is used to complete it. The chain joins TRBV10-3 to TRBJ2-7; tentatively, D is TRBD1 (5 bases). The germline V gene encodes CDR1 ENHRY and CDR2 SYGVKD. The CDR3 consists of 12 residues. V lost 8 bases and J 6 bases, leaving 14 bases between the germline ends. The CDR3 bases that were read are TGTGCCATCCGTGGGGCGCTTGGCGAG. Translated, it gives CAIRGALGE. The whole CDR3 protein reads CAIRGALGEQYF.

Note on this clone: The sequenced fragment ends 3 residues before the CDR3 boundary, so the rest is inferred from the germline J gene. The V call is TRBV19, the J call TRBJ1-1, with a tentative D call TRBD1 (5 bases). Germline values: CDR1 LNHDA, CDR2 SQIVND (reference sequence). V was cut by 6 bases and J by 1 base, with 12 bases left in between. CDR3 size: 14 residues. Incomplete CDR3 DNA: TGTGCCAGTAGCCGACAGCGACAGAACACTGAA. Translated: CASSRQRQNTE. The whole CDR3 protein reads CASSRQRQNTEAFF.

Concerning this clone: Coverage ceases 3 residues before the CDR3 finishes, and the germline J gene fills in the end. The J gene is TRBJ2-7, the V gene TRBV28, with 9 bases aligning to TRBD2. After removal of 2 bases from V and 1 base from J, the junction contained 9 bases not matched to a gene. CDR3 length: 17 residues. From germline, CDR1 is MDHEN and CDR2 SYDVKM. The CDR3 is CASSLEVVRGGSYEQYF. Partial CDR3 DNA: TGTGCCAGCAGTTTAGAGGTTGTGCGGGGGGGGTCCTACGAG.

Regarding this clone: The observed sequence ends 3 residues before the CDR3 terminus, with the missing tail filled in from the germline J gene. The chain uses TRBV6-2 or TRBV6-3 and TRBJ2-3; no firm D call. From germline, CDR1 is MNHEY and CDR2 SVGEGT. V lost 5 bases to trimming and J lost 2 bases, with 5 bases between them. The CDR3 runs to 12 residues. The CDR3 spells CASSEVTDTQYF. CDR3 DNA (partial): TGTGCCAGCAGTGAGGTCACAGATACG.

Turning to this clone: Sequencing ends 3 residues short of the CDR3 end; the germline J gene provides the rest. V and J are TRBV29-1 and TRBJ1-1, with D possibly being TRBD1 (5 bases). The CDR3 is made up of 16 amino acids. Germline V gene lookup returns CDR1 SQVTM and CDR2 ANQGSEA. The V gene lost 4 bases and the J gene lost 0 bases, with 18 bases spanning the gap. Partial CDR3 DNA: TGCAGCGTTGGATTAGCCAGGGCGTCAATGAACACTGAA. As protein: CSVGLARASMNTE. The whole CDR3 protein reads CSVGLARASMNTEAFF.

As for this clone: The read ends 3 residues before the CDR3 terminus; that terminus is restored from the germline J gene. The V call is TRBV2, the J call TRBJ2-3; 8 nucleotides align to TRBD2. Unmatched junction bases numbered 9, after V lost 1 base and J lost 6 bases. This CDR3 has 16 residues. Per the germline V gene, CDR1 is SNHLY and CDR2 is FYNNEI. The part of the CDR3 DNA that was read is TGTGCCAGCAGTGAAGGGGACGGGGGGGCGATGGATACG. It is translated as CASSEGDGGAMDT. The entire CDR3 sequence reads CASSEGDGGAMDTQYF.

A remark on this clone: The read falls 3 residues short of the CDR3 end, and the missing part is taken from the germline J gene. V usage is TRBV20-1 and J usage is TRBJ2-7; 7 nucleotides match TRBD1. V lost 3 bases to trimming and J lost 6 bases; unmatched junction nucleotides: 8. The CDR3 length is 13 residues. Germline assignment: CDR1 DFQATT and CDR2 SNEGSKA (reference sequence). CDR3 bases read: TGCAGTGCTAGGACAGGGCCACGACCCGAG. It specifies CSARTGPRPE. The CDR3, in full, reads CSARTGPRPEQYF.

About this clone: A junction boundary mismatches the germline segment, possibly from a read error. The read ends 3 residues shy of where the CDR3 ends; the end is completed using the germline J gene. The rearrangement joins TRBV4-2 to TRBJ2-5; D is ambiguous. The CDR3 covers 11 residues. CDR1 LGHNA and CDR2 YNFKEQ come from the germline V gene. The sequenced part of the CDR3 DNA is TGCGCCAGCAGCTCGCAAGAGACC. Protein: CASSSQET. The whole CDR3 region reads CASSSQETQYF.

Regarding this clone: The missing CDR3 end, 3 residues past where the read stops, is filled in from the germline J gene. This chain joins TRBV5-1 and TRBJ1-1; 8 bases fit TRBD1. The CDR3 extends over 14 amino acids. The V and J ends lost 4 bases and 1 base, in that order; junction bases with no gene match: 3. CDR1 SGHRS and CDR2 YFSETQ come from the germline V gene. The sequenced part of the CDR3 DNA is TGCGCCAGCAGCATCGGACAGGGGAACACTGAA. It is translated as CASSIGQGNTE. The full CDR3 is CASSIGQGNTEAFF.

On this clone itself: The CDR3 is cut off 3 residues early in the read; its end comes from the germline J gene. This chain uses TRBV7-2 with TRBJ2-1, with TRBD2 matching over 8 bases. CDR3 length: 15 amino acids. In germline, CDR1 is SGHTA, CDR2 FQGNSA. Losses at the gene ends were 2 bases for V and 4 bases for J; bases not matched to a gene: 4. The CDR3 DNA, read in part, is TGTGCCAGCAGCTTACGCGGGGGGCTTTACAATGAG. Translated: CASSLRGGLYNE. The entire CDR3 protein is CASSLRGGLYNEQFF.

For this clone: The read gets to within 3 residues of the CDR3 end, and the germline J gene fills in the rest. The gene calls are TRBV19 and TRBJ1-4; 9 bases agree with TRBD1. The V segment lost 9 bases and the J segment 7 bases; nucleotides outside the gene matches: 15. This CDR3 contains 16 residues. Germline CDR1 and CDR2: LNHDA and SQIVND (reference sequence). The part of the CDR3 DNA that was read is TGTGCCAGCTCCGGGACAGGGAAAGGTTTAAGTGAAAAA. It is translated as CASSGTGKGLSEK. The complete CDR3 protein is CASSGTGKGLSEKLFF.

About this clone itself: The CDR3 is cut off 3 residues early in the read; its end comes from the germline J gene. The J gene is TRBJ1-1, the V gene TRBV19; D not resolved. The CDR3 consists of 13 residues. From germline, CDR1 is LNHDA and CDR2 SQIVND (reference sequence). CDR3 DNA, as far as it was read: TGTGCCAGTAGTTCGCAGGCGAGTACTCAA. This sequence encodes CASSSQASTQ. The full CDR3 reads CASSSQASTQAFF.

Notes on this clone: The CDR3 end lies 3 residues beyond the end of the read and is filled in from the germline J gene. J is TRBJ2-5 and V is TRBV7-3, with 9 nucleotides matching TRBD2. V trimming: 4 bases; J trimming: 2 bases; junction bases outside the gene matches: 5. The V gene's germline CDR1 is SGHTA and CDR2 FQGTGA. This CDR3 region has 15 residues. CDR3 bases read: TGTGCCAGCAGCTCCCTAGCGGGGCCACAAGAGACC. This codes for CASSSLAGPQET. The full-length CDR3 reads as CASSSLAGPQETQYF.

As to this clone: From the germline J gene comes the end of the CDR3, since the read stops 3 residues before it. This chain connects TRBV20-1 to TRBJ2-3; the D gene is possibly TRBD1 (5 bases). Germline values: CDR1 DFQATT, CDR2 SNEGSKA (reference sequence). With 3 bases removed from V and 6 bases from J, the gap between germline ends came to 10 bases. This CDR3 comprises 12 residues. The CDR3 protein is CSASGSGDTQYF. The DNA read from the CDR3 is TGCAGTGCTAGCGGATCAGGGGATACG.

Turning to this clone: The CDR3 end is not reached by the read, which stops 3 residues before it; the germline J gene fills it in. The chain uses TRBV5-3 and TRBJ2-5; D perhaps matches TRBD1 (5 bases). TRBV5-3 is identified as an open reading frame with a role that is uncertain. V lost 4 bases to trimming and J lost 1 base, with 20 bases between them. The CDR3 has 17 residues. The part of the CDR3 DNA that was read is TGTGCCAGAAGCCCTCCACATGGACAAGCCCGCCAAGAGACC. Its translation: CARSPPHGQARQET. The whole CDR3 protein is CARSPPHGQARQETQYF.

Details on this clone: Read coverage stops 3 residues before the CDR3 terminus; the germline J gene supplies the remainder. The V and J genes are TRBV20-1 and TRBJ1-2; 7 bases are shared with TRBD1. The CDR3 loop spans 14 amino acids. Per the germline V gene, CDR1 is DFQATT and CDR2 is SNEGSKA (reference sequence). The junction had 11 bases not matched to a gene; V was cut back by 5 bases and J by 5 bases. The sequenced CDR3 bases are TGCAGTGCTGAACAGGGGATGACACCTTATGGC. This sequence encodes CSAEQGMTPYG. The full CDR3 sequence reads CSAEQGMTPYGYTF.

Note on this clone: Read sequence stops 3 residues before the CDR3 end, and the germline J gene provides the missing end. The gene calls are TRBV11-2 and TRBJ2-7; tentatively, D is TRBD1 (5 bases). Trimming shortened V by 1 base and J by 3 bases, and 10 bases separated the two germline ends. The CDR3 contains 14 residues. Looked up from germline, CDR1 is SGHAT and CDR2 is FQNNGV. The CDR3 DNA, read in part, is TGTGCCAGCAGCTTAGTTTCCAGGGTCTACGAG. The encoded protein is CASSLVSRVYE. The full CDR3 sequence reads CASSLVSRVYEQYF.

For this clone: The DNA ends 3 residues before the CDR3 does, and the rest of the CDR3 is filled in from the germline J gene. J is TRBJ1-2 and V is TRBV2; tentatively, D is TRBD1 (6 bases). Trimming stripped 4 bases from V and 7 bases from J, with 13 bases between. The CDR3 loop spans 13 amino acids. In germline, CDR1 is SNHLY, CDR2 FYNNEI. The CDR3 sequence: CASSGSQGPGYTF. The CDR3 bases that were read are TGTGCCAGCAGTGGATCCCAGGGGCCTGGC.

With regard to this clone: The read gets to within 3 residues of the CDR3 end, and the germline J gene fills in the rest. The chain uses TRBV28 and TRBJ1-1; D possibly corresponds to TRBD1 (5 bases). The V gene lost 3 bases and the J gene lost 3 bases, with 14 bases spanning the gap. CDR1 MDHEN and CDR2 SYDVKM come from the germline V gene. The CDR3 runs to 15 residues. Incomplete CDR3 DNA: TGTGCCAGCAGTTTTAGTAGGACAAGGTACACTGAA. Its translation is CASSFSRTRYTE. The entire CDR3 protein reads CASSFSRTRYTEAFF.

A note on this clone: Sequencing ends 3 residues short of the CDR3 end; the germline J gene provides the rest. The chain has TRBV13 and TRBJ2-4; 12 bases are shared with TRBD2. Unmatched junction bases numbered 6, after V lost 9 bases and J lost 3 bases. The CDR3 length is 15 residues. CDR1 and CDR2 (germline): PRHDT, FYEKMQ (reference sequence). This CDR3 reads CASSLAGGYKNIQYF. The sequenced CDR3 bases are TGTGCCAGTTCACTAGCGGGGGGCTACAAAAACATT.

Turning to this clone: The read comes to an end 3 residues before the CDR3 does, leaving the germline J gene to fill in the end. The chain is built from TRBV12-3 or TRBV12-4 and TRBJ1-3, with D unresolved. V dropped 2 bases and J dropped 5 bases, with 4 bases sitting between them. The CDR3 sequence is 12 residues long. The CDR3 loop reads CASSLSRNTIYF. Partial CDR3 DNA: TGTGCCAGCAGTTTAAGCAGAAACACC.

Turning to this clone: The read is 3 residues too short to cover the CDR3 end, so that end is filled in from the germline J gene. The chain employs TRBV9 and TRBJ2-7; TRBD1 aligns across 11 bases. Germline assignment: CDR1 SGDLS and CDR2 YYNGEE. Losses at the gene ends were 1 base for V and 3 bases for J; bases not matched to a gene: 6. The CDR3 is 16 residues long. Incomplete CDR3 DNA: TGTGCCAGCAGCGTACCCCGGACAGGGGGCGACTACGAG. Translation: CASSVPRTGGDYE. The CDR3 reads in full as CASSVPRTGGDYEQYF.

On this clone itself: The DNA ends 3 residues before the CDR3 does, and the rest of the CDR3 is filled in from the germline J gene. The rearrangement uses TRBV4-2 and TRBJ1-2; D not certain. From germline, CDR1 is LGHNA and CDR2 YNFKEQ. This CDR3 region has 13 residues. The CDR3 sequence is CASSQEDSWGYTF. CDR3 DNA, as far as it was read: TGTGCCAGCAGCCAAGAAGACTCGTGGGGC.

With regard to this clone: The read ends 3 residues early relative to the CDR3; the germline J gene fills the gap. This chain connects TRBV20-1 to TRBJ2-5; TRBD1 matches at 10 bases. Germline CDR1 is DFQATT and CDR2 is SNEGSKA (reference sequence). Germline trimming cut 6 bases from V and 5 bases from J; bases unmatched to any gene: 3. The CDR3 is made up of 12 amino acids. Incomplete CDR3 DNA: TGCAGTGCCCGACAGGGGGCTGAGACC. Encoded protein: CSARQGAET. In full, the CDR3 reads CSARQGAETQYF.

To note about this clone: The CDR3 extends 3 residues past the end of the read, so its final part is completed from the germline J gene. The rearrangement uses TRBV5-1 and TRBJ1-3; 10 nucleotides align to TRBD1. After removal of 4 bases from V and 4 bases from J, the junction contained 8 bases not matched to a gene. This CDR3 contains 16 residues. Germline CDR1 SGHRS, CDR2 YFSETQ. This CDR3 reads CASSITGTGVGNTIYF. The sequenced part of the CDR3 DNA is TGCGCCAGCAGCATAACTGGGACAGGGGTAGGAAACACC.

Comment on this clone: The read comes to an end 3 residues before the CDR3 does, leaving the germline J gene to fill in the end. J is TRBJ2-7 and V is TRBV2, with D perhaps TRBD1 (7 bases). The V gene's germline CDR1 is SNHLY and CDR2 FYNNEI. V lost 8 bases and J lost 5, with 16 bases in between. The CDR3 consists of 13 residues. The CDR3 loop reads CASSRGDYDEQYF. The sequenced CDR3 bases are TGTGCCAGCTCCAGGGGGGATTATGACGAG.